This TCR beta chain was identified during a study of T cells in localized non-small cell lung cancer. Study outcomes and limitations: Tumor showed lower T cell clonality than uninvolved adjacent lung, where it was highest. A median of roughly 57 clones ranked among the top 100 in tumor appeared in adjacent lung.

Trimming shortened V by 6 bases and J by 5 bases, and 7 bases separated the two germline ends. The CDR3 is 11 residues long. The germline CDR1 and CDR2 sequences are MNHNS and SASEGT. Sequencing was performed with immunoSEQ multiplex PCR; in TCRdb, only in-frame clones are kept and a portion is missing. The top ten hold about a sixth of the sample, which has 45,000 to 55,000 clones, 70% to 85% seen once. In regard to this clone: Its target is unknown.

This clonotype was obtained from a man aged 40-75 years with stage I squamous cell lung carcinoma. The chain uses TRBV6-1 and TRBJ2-5; D possibly corresponds to TRBD2 (6 bases). This specimen consisted of peripheral blood, obtained before any cancer treatment. The CDR3 DNA is TGTGCCAGCAGAGGAGGGGAGACCCAGTACTTC. Residues: CASRGGETQYF.